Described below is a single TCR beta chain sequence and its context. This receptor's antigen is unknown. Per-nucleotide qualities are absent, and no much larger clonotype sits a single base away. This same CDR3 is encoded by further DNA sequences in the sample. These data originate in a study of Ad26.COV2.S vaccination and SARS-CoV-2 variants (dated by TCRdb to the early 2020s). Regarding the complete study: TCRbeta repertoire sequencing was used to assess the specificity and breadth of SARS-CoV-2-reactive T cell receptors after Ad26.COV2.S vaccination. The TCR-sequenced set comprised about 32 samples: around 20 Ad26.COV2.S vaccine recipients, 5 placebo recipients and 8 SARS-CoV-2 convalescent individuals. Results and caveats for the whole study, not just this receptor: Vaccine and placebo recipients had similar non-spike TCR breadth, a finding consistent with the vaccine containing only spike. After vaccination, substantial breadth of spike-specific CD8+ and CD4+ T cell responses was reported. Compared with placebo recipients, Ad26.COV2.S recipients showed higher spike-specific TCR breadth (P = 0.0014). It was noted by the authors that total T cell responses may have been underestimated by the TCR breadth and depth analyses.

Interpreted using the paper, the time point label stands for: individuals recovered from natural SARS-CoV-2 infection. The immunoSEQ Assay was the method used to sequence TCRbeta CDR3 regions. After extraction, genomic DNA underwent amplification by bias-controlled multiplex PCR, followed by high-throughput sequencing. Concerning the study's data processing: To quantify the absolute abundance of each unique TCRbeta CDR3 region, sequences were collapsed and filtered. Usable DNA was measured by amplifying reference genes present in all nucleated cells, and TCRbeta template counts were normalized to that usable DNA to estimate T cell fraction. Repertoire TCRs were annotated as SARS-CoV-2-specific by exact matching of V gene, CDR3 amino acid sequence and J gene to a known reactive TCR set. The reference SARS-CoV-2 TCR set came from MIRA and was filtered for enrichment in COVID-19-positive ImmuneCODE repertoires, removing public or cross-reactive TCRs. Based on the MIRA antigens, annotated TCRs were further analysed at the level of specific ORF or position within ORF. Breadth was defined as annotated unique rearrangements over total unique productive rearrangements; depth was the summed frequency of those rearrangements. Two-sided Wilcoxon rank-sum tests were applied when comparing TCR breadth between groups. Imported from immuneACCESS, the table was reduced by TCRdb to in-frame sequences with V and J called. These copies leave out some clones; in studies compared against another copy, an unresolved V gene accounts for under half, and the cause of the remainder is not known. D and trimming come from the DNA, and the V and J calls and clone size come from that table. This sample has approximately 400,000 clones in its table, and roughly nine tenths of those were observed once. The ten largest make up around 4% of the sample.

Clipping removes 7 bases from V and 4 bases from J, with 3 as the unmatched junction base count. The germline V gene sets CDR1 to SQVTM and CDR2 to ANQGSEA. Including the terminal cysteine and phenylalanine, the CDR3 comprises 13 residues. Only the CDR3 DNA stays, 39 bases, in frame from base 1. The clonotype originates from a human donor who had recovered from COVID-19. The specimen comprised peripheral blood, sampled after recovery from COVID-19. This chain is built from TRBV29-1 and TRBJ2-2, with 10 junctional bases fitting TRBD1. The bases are TGCAGCGGCCGGACAGGGGGCACCGGGGAGCTGTTTTTT. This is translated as CSGRTGGTGELFF.